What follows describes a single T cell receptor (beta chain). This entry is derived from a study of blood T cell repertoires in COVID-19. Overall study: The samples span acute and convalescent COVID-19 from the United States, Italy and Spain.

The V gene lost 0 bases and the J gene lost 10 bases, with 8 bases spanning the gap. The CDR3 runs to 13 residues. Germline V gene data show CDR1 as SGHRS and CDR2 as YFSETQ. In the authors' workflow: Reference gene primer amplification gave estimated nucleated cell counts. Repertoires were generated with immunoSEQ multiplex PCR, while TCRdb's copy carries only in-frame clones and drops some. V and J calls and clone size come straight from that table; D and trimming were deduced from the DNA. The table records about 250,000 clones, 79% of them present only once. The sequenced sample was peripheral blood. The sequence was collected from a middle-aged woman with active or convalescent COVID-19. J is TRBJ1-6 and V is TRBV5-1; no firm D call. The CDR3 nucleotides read TGCGCCAGCAGCTTGGAGTCTGAGTCACCCCTCCACTTT. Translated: CASSLESESPLHF.